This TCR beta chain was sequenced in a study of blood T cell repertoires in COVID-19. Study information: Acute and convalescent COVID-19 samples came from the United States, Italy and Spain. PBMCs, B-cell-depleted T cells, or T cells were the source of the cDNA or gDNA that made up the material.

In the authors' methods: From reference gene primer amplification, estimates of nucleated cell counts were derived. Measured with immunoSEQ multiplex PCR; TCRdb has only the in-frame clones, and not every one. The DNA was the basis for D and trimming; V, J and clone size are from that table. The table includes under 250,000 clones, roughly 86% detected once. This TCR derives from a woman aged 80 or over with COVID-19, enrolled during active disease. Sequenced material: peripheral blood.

The CDR3 DNA reads as TGTGCCAGCAGTTCGGGGGGGTTTCGCGGCTATGGCTACACCTTC. Translating it yields CASSSGGFRGYGYTF. This chain links TRBV6-5 with TRBJ1-2, with D possibly matching TRBD1 (5 bases). Germline V gives CDR1 MNHEY, CDR2 SVGAGI. V lost 4 bases to trimming and J lost 4 bases, with 16 bases between them. There are 15 residues in the CDR3.